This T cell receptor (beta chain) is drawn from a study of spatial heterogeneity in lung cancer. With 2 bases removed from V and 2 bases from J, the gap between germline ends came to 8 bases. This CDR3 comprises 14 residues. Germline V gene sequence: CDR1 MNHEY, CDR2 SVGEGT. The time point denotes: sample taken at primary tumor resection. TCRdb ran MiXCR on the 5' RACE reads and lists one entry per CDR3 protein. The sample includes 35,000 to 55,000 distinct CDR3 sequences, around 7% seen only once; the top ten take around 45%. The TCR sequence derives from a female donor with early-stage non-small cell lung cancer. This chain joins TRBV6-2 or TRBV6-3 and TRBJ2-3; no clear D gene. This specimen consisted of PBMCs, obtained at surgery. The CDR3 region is CASSYAPITDTQYF. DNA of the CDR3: TGTGCCAGCAGTTACGCCCCCATCACAGATACGCAGTATTTT.